The source of this T cell receptor (beta chain) is a study of human T cells and chemical hapten exposure. Across the study: Application of 0.01% DPC to the upper back was done by patch test, with a reading at 6 days.

Germline values: CDR1 MRHNA, CDR2 SNTAGT. The CDR3 contains 15 residues. Losses at the gene ends were 6 bases for V and 1 base for J; bases not matched to a gene: 4. TCRdb itself ran the RACE reads through MiXCR, one entry per CDR3 protein. Of approximately 82,000 distinct CDR3 sequences detected, roughly 10% appear once; the ten largest clones hold approximately 2.2%. The time point was: patch test 1, 2 weeks after DPC sensitization. Described treatment: therapeutic diphenylcyclopropenone sensitization with weekly scalp DPC. Prior to each patch test being applied, blood was drawn. This TCR was sampled from a man between 35 and 55 years old with alopecia areata. Some clones in this sample may be carry-over from other donors' samples. The rearrangement uses TRBV6-4 and TRBJ1-4; 8 bases line up with TRBD1. The sample consisted of whole blood, taken in connection with sensitization to the hapten diphenylcyclopropenone (DPC). The CDR3 loop reads CASRHGQGTNEKLFF. In DNA form, the CDR3 reads TGTGCCAGCAGACACGGACAGGGAACTAATGAAAAACTGTTTTTT.